The clone carrying this T cell receptor (beta chain) was counted many times. Cohort placement rested on clinical history that participants reported themselves. The sample is drawn from a study of blood T cell repertoires in COVID-19. Study background: From T cells, B-cell-depleted T cells, or PBMCs came the material, which was cDNA or gDNA.

Only in-frame clones appear in the TCRdb table, and some are missing; sequencing was by immunoSEQ multiplex PCR. The sample yields around 180,000 clones, 75% to 85% seen once. Germline CDR1 LNHDA, CDR2 SQIVND (reference sequence). CDR3 length: 14 residues. V lost 8 bases to trimming and J lost 6 bases; unmatched junction nucleotides: 9. The material sequenced was PBMCs or T cells enriched from blood (not recorded which). This chain links TRBV19 with TRBJ1-5, with 8 bases identical to TRBD1. This TCR was recovered from a woman aged 45-65 years with acute COVID-19. The CDR3 is CASRRQGMFQPQHF. The DNA for the CDR3 is TGTGCCAGTCGGAGACAGGGGATGTTTCAGCCCCAGCATTTT.